This T cell receptor beta chain emerged from a study of cytomegalovirus exposure and HLA in healthy donors. It was with 60 Vbeta and 13 Jbeta primers that the PCR ran. Only in-frame clones appear in the TCRdb table, and some are missing; sequencing was by immunoSEQ multiplex PCR. The sample shows about 130,000 clones, 80% of them seen only once. This CDR3 has 16 residues. Trimming stripped 5 bases from V and 2 bases from J, with 16 bases between. Germline assignment: CDR1 SGHTA and CDR2 FQGNSA. The chain combines TRBV7-2 with TRBJ1-5; a possible D gene is TRBD1 (6 bases). The sequenced sample was PBMCs. The receptor's source is a woman aged 40 to 50 in good health and CMV-seronegative. CDR3 nucleotide sequence: TGTGCCAGCAGCATACAGGGTAATGGCGGCAATCAGCCCCAGCATTTT. Protein product: CASSIQGNGGNQPQHF.